A single sample is the source of the 20 T cell receptor beta chains below, sequenced in a study of Graves' ophthalmopathy and Graves' hyperthyroidism (dated by TCRdb to about 2018). Sequenced on an Illumina HiSeq 2000. TCR beta CDR3 regions were amplified from RNA transcripts for repertoire sequencing. A first-round RT-PCR used HTBI primers with the Qiagen OneStep RT-PCR kit, followed by a second-round multiplex PCR, size selection and purification. Starting from the raw public reads, TCRdb applied fastp trimming at Q25, assembled clones with MiXCR and retained in-frame beta chains. Each record represents a unique CDR3 protein, reported with the most common genes and DNA among its rows. The sample profile shows around 1,200,000 distinct CDR3 sequences; roughly two fifths of them were found once. Around 10% of the sample is in the top ten clones. Specimen: peripheral blood or thyroid tissue (not recorded which). These receptors were collected from an adult man with Graves' hyperthyroidism.

This sequence joins TRBV7-9 and TRBJ2-5; tentative D call: TRBD1 (6 bases). The V gene lost 1 base and the J gene lost 1 base, with 16 bases spanning the gap. The CDR3 consists of 17 residues. Germline V gives CDR1 SEHNR, CDR2 FQNEAQ (reference sequence). CDR3 in DNA: TGTGCCAGCAGCTTAGGGGGGCGGAGGATCATCCAAGAGACCCAGTACTTC. Its translation: CASSLGGRRIIQETQYF. The whole variable domain, remainder taken from reference TRBV7-9 and TRBJ2-5, is DTGVSQNPRHKITKRGQNVTFRCDPISEHNRLYWYRQTLGQGPEFLTYFQNEAQLEKSRLLSDRFSAERPKGSFSTLEIQRTEQGDSAMYLCASSLGGRRIIQETQYFGPGTRLLVL.

The table lists this clonotype with many counts. J is TRBJ2-5 and V is TRBV29-1; 7 nucleotides line up with TRBD2. Germline V CDR1 and CDR2: SQVTM, ANQGSEA. The length of the CDR3 is 11 residues. J was trimmed by 9 bases and V by 4 bases; bases with no gene match: 5. The CDR3, as DNA: TGCAGCGTTGGGGCCGCGGGGGCCCAGTACTTC. As protein: CSVGAAGAQYF.

A word on this clonotype: Given a much more abundant clone one base away, this may be a read error. The CDR3 DNA reads as TGTGTCAGTATGGGGACAGGGAGAGGCAATCAGCCCCAGCATTTT. Protein: CVSMGTGRGNQPQHF. The chain links TRBV19 to TRBJ1-5; 9 nucleotides match TRBD1. This CDR3 has 15 residues. CDR1 is LNHDA and CDR2 is SQIVND in the germline V gene (reference sequence).

The chain is built from TRBV7-9 and TRBJ1-2, with 8 positions matching TRBD1. Germline V gene lookup returns CDR1 SEHNR and CDR2 FQNEAQ (reference sequence). Germline trimming cut 6 bases from V and 7 bases from J; bases unmatched to any gene: 4. The CDR3 is 12 amino acids. CDR3 sequence reads: CASRPDRGGYTF. The CDR3 bases are TGTGCCAGCAGACCTGACAGGGGTGGCTACACCTTC.

This clonotype has ten or more counts. V is TRBV20-1 and J is TRBJ2-5; TRBD1 matches at 10 bases. The CDR3 runs 16 residues. Trimming at V came to 3 bases and at J to 1 base, leaving 8 bases not matched to a gene. Germline values: CDR1 DFQATT, CDR2 SNEGSKA (reference sequence). Written as DNA, the CDR3 is TGCAGTGCTAGTCCGGACAGGGGGTTGGCCCAAGAGACCCAGTACTTC. Its protein product is CSASPDRGLAQETQYF.

The chain links TRBV10-3 to TRBJ1-6; no reliable D call. V was trimmed by 2 bases and J by 5 bases, leaving 10 bases between them. CDR1 and CDR2 (germline): ENHRY, SYGVKD. This CDR3 is 15 amino acids long. CDR3 sequence reads: CAISEGVGHNSPLHF. The DNA of the CDR3 is TGTGCCATCAGTGAGGGGGTTGGTCATAATTCACCCCTCCACTTT.

A remark on this clonotype: The CDR3 end shows no conserved phenylalanine or tryptophan, and so a read error is likely. Because the CDR3's place on the DNA is in doubt, the DNA is left out and the CDR3 is given as listed by TCRdb. This chain uses TRBV6-5 with TRBJ2-6; TRBD1, the table's D call, was not compared with the DNA. Germline V gene sequence: CDR1 MNHEY, CDR2 SVGAGI. The CDR3 contains 9 residues when both ends are counted. This CDR3 is CASRTGSGT.

The chain recombines TRBV7-2 with TRBJ2-7; the D gene is possibly TRBD1 (6 bases). V lost 5 bases, J lost 4 bases, and 15 bases lay in between. From germline, CDR1 is SGHTA and CDR2 FQGNSA. The CDR3 has 14 residues. In DNA, the CDR3 is TGTGCCAGCAGCCTGCCGGACAGCACGTACGAGCAGTACTTC. Translated, it gives CASSLPDSTYEQYF. The full variable domain, its missing parts supplied by reference TRBV7-2 and TRBJ2-7, is GAGVSQSPSNKVTEKGKDVELRCDPISGHTALYWYRQSLGQGLEFLIYFQGNSAPDKSGLPSDRFSAERTGGSVSTLTIQRTQQEDSAVYLCASSLPDSTYEQYFGPGTRLTVT.

The sample holds many counts of this clonotype. The V call is TRBV7-2, the J call TRBJ1-2, with TRBD1 as a possible D gene (5 bases). The V and J ends lost 3 bases and 7 bases respectively, with 12 bases between them. In germline, CDR1 is SGHTA, CDR2 FQGNSA. The CDR3 is 13 amino acids. The CDR3 coding sequence is TGTGCCAGCAGCTTGGGCAGGGATCGTGGCTACACCTTC. This codes for CASSLGRDRGYTF.

This clonotype was observed a handful of times. This rearrangement joins TRBV12-3 or TRBV12-4 to TRBJ1-1, with D uncertain. Trimming removed 2 bases at V and 3 bases at J, with 7 bases between. CDR3 length: 13 residues. The CDR3 coding sequence is TGTGCCAGCAGTTTAAAGCCCGACACTGAAGCTTTCTTT. Residues: CASSLKPDTEAFF.

Ten or more counts support this clonotype. The chain recombines TRBV10-2 with TRBJ1-5; D gene uncertain. From germline, CDR1 is WSHSY and CDR2 SAAADI. Trimming left V 3 bases short and J 2 bases short, with 5 bases between. The CDR3 runs 13 residues. The CDR3 coding sequence is TGCGCCAGCAGTGACGGCGGCAATCAGCCCCAGCATTTT. Residues: CASSDGGNQPQHF.

Of note for this clonotype: The CDR3 carries no conserved terminal phenylalanine or tryptophan, so it likely arises from a read error. The chain links TRBV29-1 to TRBJ2-7, with 10 bases matching TRBD1. V lost 7 bases and J lost 3; bases outside the gene matches: 6. Per the germline V gene, CDR1 is SQVTM and CDR2 is ANQGSEA. The CDR3 has 13 amino acids. The chain's CDR3 is CSEGTGVDYEQYL. CDR3 nucleotide sequence: TGCAGCGAAGGGACAGGGGTTGACTACGAGCAGTACTTA.

With respect to this clonotype: Compared with germline, one end of the junction differs, possibly owing to a read error. DNA of the CDR3: TGTGCCAGCAGACAAGGCGGGATATACGAGCAGTACTTC. Encoded protein: CASRQGGIYEQYF. The V call is TRBV5-1, the J call TRBJ2-7, with D possibly matching TRBD2 (6 bases). Germline V CDR1 and CDR2: SGHRS, YFSETQ. This CDR3 comprises 13 residues.

The chain uses TRBV10-2 and TRBJ1-1, with 9 bases fitting TRBD1. CDR3 length: 14 amino acids. V lost 2 bases to trimming and J lost 7 bases; unmatched junction nucleotides: 5. Per germline, CDR1 WSHSY and CDR2 SAAADI. The CDR3 DNA sequence: TGCGCCAGCAGTGAGGGGGGACAGGGTGGTGAAGCTTTCTTT. It encodes CASSEGGQGGEAFF.

The chain uses TRBV7-3 and TRBJ1-1, with a tentative D call TRBD1 (6 bases). The CDR3 has 14 residues. V lost 5 bases to trimming and J lost 4 bases, with 14 bases between them. In germline, CDR1 is SGHTA, CDR2 FQGTGA. CDR3 DNA sequence: TGTGCCAGCAGCCGTGGGGGCGGCGGCACTGAAGCTTTCTTT. Translation: CASSRGGGGTEAFF.

The J gene is TRBJ2-1, the V gene TRBV19; D may be TRBD2 (6 bases). The V gene's germline CDR1 is LNHDA and CDR2 SQIVND (reference sequence). Trimming cost V 6 bases and J 1 base, with 13 bases left between them. This CDR3 spans 15 amino acids. The CDR3 protein is CASRTGSLSYNEQFF. The CDR3 DNA sequence: TGTGCCAGTAGGACCGGGAGCCTATCCTACAATGAGCAGTTCTTC.

The sample holds many counts of this clonotype. V usage is TRBV6-4 and J usage is TRBJ2-2, with a weak D call TRBD1 (6 bases). Trimming stripped 3 bases from V and 1 base from J, with 9 bases between. Germline V gives CDR1 MRHNA, CDR2 SNTAGT. CDR3 size: 15 residues. The CDR3 loop is CASSDRGQNTGELFF. In DNA form, the CDR3 reads TGTGCCAGCAGTGATAGGGGACAGAACACCGGGGAGCTGTTTTTT.

This clonotype was counted ten times or more. The chain links TRBV7-2 to TRBJ2-7; 9 nucleotides align to TRBD2. V dropped 5 bases and J dropped 4; count of bases not matched to a gene: 12. CDR3 length equals 16 residues. CDR1 and CDR2 (germline): SGHTA, FQGNSA. This CDR3 reads CASSLDSGGTVYEQYF. The CDR3 nucleotides are TGTGCCAGCAGCCTCGACAGCGGGGGGACAGTATACGAGCAGTACTTC.

This clonotype was observed many times. The V call is TRBV19, the J call TRBJ2-2, with 10 bases fitting TRBD1. The ends lost 6 bases at V and 0 bases at J; junction bases unmatched: 4. Germline CDR1 LNHDA, CDR2 SQIVND (reference sequence). The CDR3 sequence is 16 residues long. CDR3 region: CASSKGTGANTGELFF. In nucleotides, the CDR3 is TGTGCCAGTAGCAAAGGGACAGGGGCGAACACCGGGGAGCTGTTTTTT.

This clonotype was detected ten times or more. This chain connects TRBV7-2 to TRBJ2-7; 8 bases are shared with TRBD2. The CDR3 sequence is 13 residues long. From germline, CDR1 is SGHTA and CDR2 FQGNSA. The V segment lost 8 bases and the J segment 0 bases; nucleotides outside the gene matches: 3. The CDR3 DNA is TGTGCCAGCGGCGGGAGGAGCTCCTACGAGCAGTACTTC. Translated, it gives CASGGRSSYEQYF.